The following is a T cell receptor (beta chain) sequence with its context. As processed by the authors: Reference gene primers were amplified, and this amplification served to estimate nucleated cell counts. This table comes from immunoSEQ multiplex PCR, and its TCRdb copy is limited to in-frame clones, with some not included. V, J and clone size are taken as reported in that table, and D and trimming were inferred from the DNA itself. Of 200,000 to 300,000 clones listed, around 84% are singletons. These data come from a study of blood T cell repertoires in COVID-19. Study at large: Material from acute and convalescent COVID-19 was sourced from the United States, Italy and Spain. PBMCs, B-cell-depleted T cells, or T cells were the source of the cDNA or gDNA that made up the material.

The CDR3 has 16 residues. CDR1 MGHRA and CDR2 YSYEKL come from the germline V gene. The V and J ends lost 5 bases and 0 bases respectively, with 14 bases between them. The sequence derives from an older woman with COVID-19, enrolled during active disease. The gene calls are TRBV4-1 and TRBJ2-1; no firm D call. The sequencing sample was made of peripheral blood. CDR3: CASSTSRSSSYNEQFF. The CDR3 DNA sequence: TGCGCCAGCAGCACGAGTCGGAGCAGCTCCTACAATGAGCAGTTCTTC.